Listed here are 26 T cell receptor beta chains from one sample, sequenced in a study of cytomegalovirus exposure and HLA in healthy donors. PCR was performed using 60 Vbeta and 13 Jbeta primers. TCRdb's copy holds only in-frame clones and misses some; the assay was immunoSEQ multiplex PCR. There are 100,000 to 120,000 clones in the sample; about 68% occur only once, and more than 3.5% lies in the top ten. The sample consisted of PBMCs. The receptors shown here come from a woman between 40 and 50 years old in good health and CMV-seropositive.

The rearrangement uses TRBV5-4 and TRBJ2-2; 11 bases match TRBD2. J gave up 0 bases and V 5 bases, and 6 bases lay outside the gene matches. This CDR3 contains 17 residues. The germline CDR1 and CDR2 sequences are SGHNT and YYREEE (reference sequence). This chain's CDR3 is CASSRGLAGPNTGELFF. CDR3 in DNA: TGTGCCAGCAGTCGAGGACTAGCGGGTCCGAACACCGGGGAGCTGTTTTTT.

This clone was observed once. The chain is built from TRBV5-6 and TRBJ1-4; D is possibly TRBD1 (6 bases). The V gene lost 1 base and the J gene lost 4 bases, with 8 bases spanning the gap. This CDR3 is built from 14 residues. Germline-derived CDR1 and CDR2 are SGHDT and YYEEEE. CDR3 bases: TGTGCCAGCAGCTTGACAGGGTATAATGAAAAACTGTTTTTT. Protein sequence: CASSLTGYNEKLFF.

This rearrangement joins TRBV7-9 to TRBJ2-3; 13 bases align to TRBD2. Per the germline V gene, CDR1 is SEHNR and CDR2 is FQNEAQ (reference sequence). CDR3 length: 17 amino acids. After removal of 5 bases from V and 1 base from J, the junction contained 6 bases not matched to a gene. CDR3 sequence reads: CASSTGLAGSRTDTQYF. As DNA, the CDR3 is TGTGCCAGCAGCACGGGACTAGCGGGGAGCCGCACAGATACGCAGTATTTT.

The V gene is TRBV7-9, the J gene TRBJ2-1; TRBD2 matches at 8 bases. Germline loops: CDR1 SEHNR, CDR2 FQNEAQ (reference sequence). There are 16 residues in the CDR3. V shed 5 bases and J 2 bases; nucleotides not matched to a gene: 8. The CDR3 reads CASSPLGGATYNEQFF. CDR3 nucleotides: TGTGCCAGCAGCCCTCTCGGGGGGGCAACCTACAATGAGCAGTTCTTC.

This clone occurred a few times. The chain has TRBV9 and TRBJ1-2; 7 bases line up with TRBD1. This CDR3 is built from 14 residues. Germline CDR1 reads SGDLS; CDR2 reads YYNGEE. V gave up 3 bases and J gave up 2 bases; unmatched junction bases: 4. The chain's CDR3 is CASSALGQNYGYTF. CDR3 DNA: TGTGCCAGCAGCGCCTTGGGACAGAACTATGGCTACACCTTC. The full variable domain, its missing parts supplied by reference TRBV9 and TRBJ1-2, is DSGVTQTPKHLITATGQRVTLRCSPRSGDLSVYWYQQSLDQGLQFLIQYYNGEERAKGNILERFSAQQFPDLHSELNLSSLELGDSALYFCASSALGQNYGYTFGSGTRLTVV.

V is TRBV28 and J is TRBJ1-3; D call uncertain. The CDR3 contains 17 residues. Germline assignment: CDR1 MDHEN and CDR2 SYDVKM. Trimming removed 3 bases at V and 0 bases at J, with 15 bases between. In DNA form, the CDR3 reads TGTGCCAGCAGTTTCCTGACTCCTGCTACCTCTGGAAACACCATATATTTT. This sequence encodes CASSFLTPATSGNTIYF.

Only a few counts were recorded for this clone. The CDR3 sequence is CASSSEISRGDIQYF. The DNA for the CDR3 is TGCGCCAGCAGCTCGGAAATTAGCCGGGGGGACATTCAGTACTTC. The rearrangement joins TRBV5-1 to TRBJ2-4; 7 bases match TRBD2. Germline trimming cut 3 bases from V and 8 bases from J; bases unmatched to any gene: 11. The CDR3 sequence is 15 residues long. From germline, CDR1 is SGHRS and CDR2 YFSETQ.

Of note for this clone: Germline is not matched at one junction end, which may reflect a read error. The chain has TRBV7-9 and TRBJ1-5, with TRBD1 matching 12 bases. CDR1 is SEHNR, CDR2 FQNEAQ, per germline (reference sequence). The CDR3 has 15 amino acids. CDR3 sequence: CSSSLGTGGLEPQHF. As DNA, the CDR3 is TGTTCCAGCAGCTTAGGGACAGGGGGCCTCGAGCCCCAGCATTTT. Looking up the rest from reference TRBV7-9 and TRBJ1-5 gives the full variable domain: DTGVSQNPRHKITKRGQNVTFRCDPISEHNRLYWYRQTLGQGPEFLTYFQNEAQLEKSRLLSDRFSAERPKGSFSTLEIQRTEQGDSAMYLCSSSLGTGGLEPQHFGDGTRLSIL.

The chain employs TRBV6-5 and TRBJ1-1, with 7 bases identical to TRBD1. CDR1 is MNHEY, CDR2 SVGAGI, per germline. V was clipped by 6 bases and J by 4 bases; unmatched bases: 5. There are 13 residues in the CDR3. The DNA for the CDR3 is TGTGCCAGCAGGCTACAGGGGCGCACTGAAGCTTTCTTT. This gives the protein CASRLQGRTEAFF.

V and J are TRBV7-2 and TRBJ1-5; TRBD1 matches at 9 bases. V lost 5 bases to trimming and J lost 7 bases; unmatched junction nucleotides: 6. From germline, CDR1 is SGHTA and CDR2 FQGNSA. The CDR3 extends over 14 amino acids. CDR3 in DNA: TGTGCCAGCAGCAAGGACAGGGGAGGCCAGCCCCAGCATTTT. It codes for CASSKDRGGQPQHF.

The V gene is TRBV27, the J gene TRBJ2-7; weak D call: TRBD1 (5 bases). The CDR3 loop spans 14 amino acids. Germline values: CDR1 MNHEY, CDR2 SMNVEV (reference sequence). V was clipped by 2 bases and J by 3 bases, with 11 bases between them. The CDR3 sequence is CASSLRQSNYEQYF. In DNA, the CDR3 is TGTGCCAGCAGTTTAAGACAGAGCAACTACGAGCAGTACTTC.

This chain links TRBV7-2 with TRBJ1-2, with 9 bases lining up with TRBD1. The V gene end was trimmed by 5 bases and the J gene end by 4 bases; junction bases not matched to a gene: 17. The CDR3 loop spans 18 amino acids. The V gene's germline CDR1 is SGHTA and CDR2 FQGNSA. For the CDR3, the DNA is TGTGCCAGCAGCCCCTACCGCCCTACAGGGGGCGGTGGCTATGGCTACACCTTC. As protein: CASSPYRPTGGGGYGYTF.

V is TRBV7-9 and J is TRBJ2-5, with 8 bases identical to TRBD2. The CDR3 spans 14 residues. Germline V gene data show CDR1 as SEHNR and CDR2 as FQNEAQ (reference sequence). J gave up 5 bases and V 1 base, and 3 bases lay outside the gene matches. CDR3 amino acids: CASSLGLARETQYF. The CDR3, as DNA: TGTGCCAGCAGCTTAGGACTAGCGCGGGAGACCCAGTACTTC.

The rearrangement joins TRBV4-1 to TRBJ2-7, with 7 bases lining up with TRBD2. Germline lookup yields CDR1 MGHRA and CDR2 YSYEKL. The CDR3 is 15 residues long. V dropped 1 base and J dropped 4; count of bases not matched to a gene: 7. The CDR3: CASSQVRLAVYEQYF. CDR3 nucleotides: TGCGCCAGCAGCCAAGTTCGACTAGCTGTTTACGAGCAGTACTTC.

V and J are TRBV7-9 and TRBJ2-5; TRBD1 might be the D (6 bases). This CDR3 spans 14 amino acids. CDR1 SEHNR and CDR2 FQNEAQ come from the germline V gene (reference sequence). V was pared by 1 base and J by 5 bases, with 11 bases between. The CDR3 region is CASSLGITGETQYF. DNA for the CDR3: TGTGCCAGCAGCTTAGGGATTACAGGGGAGACCCAGTACTTC.

This chain's CDR3 is CASSLALGGANTIYF. In DNA, the CDR3 is TGTGCCAGCAGCTTAGCGCTGGGAGGGGCGAACACCATATATTTT. The V call is TRBV7-8, the J call TRBJ1-3; possible D gene TRBD1, 5 bases. This CDR3 comprises 15 residues. V lost 0 bases and J 7 bases, leaving 13 bases between the germline ends. Germline loops: CDR1 SGHVS, CDR2 FQNEAQ.

The V and J genes are TRBV29-1 and TRBJ1-2, with 8 bases identical to TRBD1. The CDR3 has 16 amino acids. Germline V gene sequence: CDR1 SQVTM, CDR2 ANQGSEA. V dropped 0 bases and J dropped 7; count of bases not matched to a gene: 13. The CDR3 loop reads CSVEDRGSRGLGGYTF. The CDR3 DNA sequence: TGCAGCGTTGAAGATCGGGGGTCCAGGGGGCTTGGTGGCTACACCTTC.

V and J are TRBV5-1 and TRBJ1-1; no definite D call. The germline V gene has CDR1 SGHRS and CDR2 YFSETQ. The CDR3 contains 15 residues. The germline V and J ends were trimmed by 1 base and 5 bases, with 15 bases remaining between them. CDR3 in DNA: TGCGCCAGCAGCTTGCGTCAGAACACATGGACTGAAGCTTTCTTT. It encodes CASSLRQNTWTEAFF.

V usage is TRBV4-1 and J usage is TRBJ2-1, with D tentatively TRBD1 (5 bases). V was pared by 0 bases and J by 5 bases, with 11 bases between. The CDR3 contains 15 residues. Looked up from germline, CDR1 is MGHRA and CDR2 is YSYEKL. The CDR3 DNA sequence: TGCGCCAGCAGCCAAGATGGAGACAGCCACAATGAGCAGTTCTTC. As protein: CASSQDGDSHNEQFF.

The genes are TRBV4-3 and TRBJ1-1, with D possibly TRBD1 on 6 matching bases. Germline V gene data show CDR1 as LGHNA and CDR2 as YSLEER. This CDR3 region has 14 residues. V shed 4 bases and J shed 4 bases, with 13 bases lying between them. The CDR3 spells CASSRGQRGTEAFF. The CDR3 region has the DNA TGCGCCAGCAGCCGCGGACAGCGAGGCACTGAAGCTTTCTTT.

The chain links TRBV7-6 to TRBJ2-7; tentative D call: TRBD1 (5 bases). Germline V gene lookup returns CDR1 SGHVS and CDR2 FNYEAQ. The V gene lost 5 bases and the J gene lost 2 bases, with 10 bases spanning the gap. The CDR3 length is 13 residues. CDR3 amino acids: CASSHTDTYEQYF. In nucleotides, the CDR3 is TGTGCCAGCAGCCATACGGACACCTACGAGCAGTACTTC.

The CDR3 sequence is CASSAQGGNSEAFF. CDR3 DNA: TGTGCCAGCAGCGCGCAGGGAGGAAACTCTGAAGCTTTCTTT. The chain carries TRBV9 and TRBJ1-1, with a possible D match to TRBD1 (5 bases). CDR1 is SGDLS and CDR2 is YYNGEE in the germline V gene. The V end lost 3 bases, the J end lost 6 bases, and 15 bases lay between the germline ends. The CDR3 loop spans 14 amino acids.

The CDR3 is CASSLVGEKQFF. DNA for the CDR3: TGTGCCAGCAGCTTGGTCGGTGAGAAGCAGTTCTTC. The chain has TRBV7-2 and TRBJ2-1, with D unresolved. Germline values: CDR1 SGHTA, CDR2 FQGNSA. CDR3 length: 12 amino acids. V lost 3 bases and J lost 11, with 11 bases in between.

A note on this clone: Sequence at one end of the junction differs from germline and may be a read error. The chain uses TRBV7-9 and TRBJ2-6, with D possibly matching TRBD2 (5 bases). Germline CDR1 is SEHNR and CDR2 is FQNEAQ (reference sequence). The CDR3 is 16 residues long. CDR3 bases: TGTTCCAGCAGTCGTCGGGGTACTTCTGGGGCCAACGTCCTGACTTTC. The encoded protein is CSSSRRGTSGANVLTF.

The chain joins TRBV30 to TRBJ2-5, with a tentative D call TRBD2 (5 bases). Trimming shortened V by 0 bases and J by 1 base, and 21 bases separated the two germline ends. The CDR3 sequence is 18 residues long. Germline loops: CDR1 GTSNPN, CDR2 SVGIG (reference sequence). This CDR3 reads CAWSVEHHSARAQETQYF. Here the CDR3 DNA reads TGTGCCTGGAGTGTGGAACACCATAGCGCTCGGGCCCAAGAGACCCAGTACTTC. The whole variable domain, filled in from reference TRBV30 and TRBJ2-5, reads SQTIHQWPATLVQPVGSPLSLECTVEGTSNPNLYWYRQAAGRGLQLLFYSVGIGQISSEVPQNLSASRPQDRQFILSSKKLLLSDSGFYLCAWSVEHHSARAQETQYFGPGTRLLVL.

V and J are TRBV5-4 and TRBJ1-2, with TRBD1 identical over 9 bases. Germline assignment: CDR1 SGHNT and CDR2 YYREEE (reference sequence). V trimming: 2 bases; J trimming: 8 bases; junction bases outside the gene matches: 4. The CDR3 is made up of 13 amino acids. CDR3 DNA: TGTGCCAGCAGCTTTTGGGACAGGGCCGGCTACACCTTC. This codes for CASSFWDRAGYTF.